This TCR beta chain is from a study of blood T cell repertoires in COVID-19. The V gene lost 9 bases and the J gene lost 4 bases, with 9 bases spanning the gap. The CDR3 spans 11 residues. Per the germline V gene, CDR1 is LGHNT and CDR2 is FRNRAP. Clones were read by immunoSEQ multiplex PCR, and TCRdb kept only the in-frame ones, dropping some. Of about 110,000 clones listed, 60% to 85% are singletons. The sequence derives from a woman in her 40s with acute or convalescent COVID-19. Sequencing input: peripheral blood. V and J are TRBV12-5 and TRBJ1-1; weak D call: TRBD1 (6 bases). The CDR3 sequence is CASSRGTEAFF. The DNA of the CDR3 is TGTGCTAGCTCCAGGGGCACTGAAGCTTTCTTT.